This T cell receptor (beta chain) originates from a study of Graves' ophthalmopathy and Graves' hyperthyroidism. Study outcomes and limitations: Predictions made by the model for ophthalmopathy progression reached approximately 70% sensitivity and around 72% specificity.

From RNA, the CDR3 regions of TCR beta chains were amplified and sequenced. First-round RT-PCR used HTBI primers; second-round multiplex PCR followed. MiXCR, run by TCRdb on the multiplex PCR reads, gives a single entry per CDR3 protein. The repertoire consists of roughly 230,000 distinct CDR3 sequences, with 20% to 25% occurring once and the leading ten covering roughly 40%. Ophthalmopathy donors showed moderate-to-severe activity, CAS ≥3, NOSPECS ≥4 and a duration under 3 months. The diagnosis combined clinical symptoms, thyroxine, TRAb, thyroid ultrasound and orbital computed tomography scans. The PBMCs used were ones drawn from about 9.7 ml of fresh peripheral blood. Germline loops: CDR1 SQVTM, CDR2 ANQGSEA. Trimming pared 4 bases from V and 1 base from J, leaving 19 bases between. This CDR3 is 16 amino acids long. On this clonotype itself: Its antigen is still unknown.

The chain recombines TRBV29-1 with TRBJ1-2; D is undetermined. This receptor was identified in a woman aged 45-59 years with Graves' ophthalmopathy. Sequencing was carried out using peripheral blood. The CDR3 DNA follows: TGCAGCGTTGGCGGTTGGACGCCCTCGCTTAACTATGGCTACACCTTC. This codes for CSVGGWTPSLNYGYTF.